The next 10 T cell receptor beta chains were all read from a single sample in a study of radiotherapy plus CTLA-4 blockade in lung cancer. The assay was immunoSEQ multiplex PCR, and TCRdb's table has in-frame clones only and misses some. In the table there are some 64,000 clones, approximately 79% of which are singletons. The specimen comprised peripheral blood, sampled from a patient treated with radiotherapy plus ipilimumab. Receptors were obtained from a human donor with non-small cell lung cancer whose response to radiotherapy plus ipilimumab could not be evaluated. Some clones in this sample may be carry-over from other donors' samples.

This clone was seen a handful of times. The chain is built from TRBV7-2 and TRBJ1-4; D is undetermined. The CDR3 is made up of 17 amino acids. The germline V and J ends were trimmed by 2 bases and 8 bases, with 21 bases remaining between them. Germline V gives CDR1 SGHTA, CDR2 FQGNSA. CDR3 in DNA: TGTGCCAGCAGCTTATCAAGAGTAGCTGAGATGAGCGAAAAACTGTTTTTT. This encodes CASSLSRVAEMSEKLFF.

V gene TRBV25-1 combines with J gene TRBJ2-5, with a tentative D call TRBD2 (5 bases). The germline V and J ends were trimmed by 1 base and 7 bases, with 16 bases remaining between them. This CDR3 comprises 15 residues. CDR1 is MGHDK and CDR2 is SYGVNS in the germline V gene. The CDR3 coding sequence is TGTGCCAGCAGTGAATCGGGATCGTCGGTGGGGACCCAGTACTTC. Protein sequence: CASSESGSSVGTQYF. Looking up the rest from reference TRBV25-1 and TRBJ2-5 gives the full variable domain: EADIYQTPRYLVIGTGKKITLECSQTMGHDKMYWYQQDPGMELHLIHYSYGVNSTEKGDLSSESTVSRIRTEHFPLTLESARPSHTSQYLCASSESGSSVGTQYFGPGTRLLVL.

In regard to this clone: A junction boundary mismatches the germline segment, possibly from a read error. The chain couples TRBV7-7 to TRBJ2-7, with D possibly matching TRBD1 (5 bases). There are 13 residues in the CDR3. The germline V gene has CDR1 SSHAT and CDR2 FNYEAQ (reference sequence). Here the CDR3 reads CASSLGQGDEQYF. CDR3 coding DNA: TGTGCTAGCAGCTTAGGGCAGGGTGACGAGCAGTACTTC.

The chain carries TRBV5-1 and TRBJ2-3, with D maybe TRBD2 (5 bases). Trimming shortened V by 2 bases and J by 0 bases, and 13 bases separated the two germline ends. The V gene's germline CDR1 is SGHRS and CDR2 YFSETQ. The length of the CDR3 is 16 residues. This chain's CDR3 is CASSFWELSSTDTQYF. The CDR3 DNA reads TGCGCCAGCAGCTTCTGGGAGTTGTCTAGCACAGATACGCAGTATTTT.

V usage is TRBV2 and J usage is TRBJ2-5, with D uncertain. TRBJ2-7 matches the DNA end more closely, so the J call is doubtful. The CDR3 sequence is 11 residues long. Germline V gene lookup returns CDR1 SNHLY and CDR2 FYNNEI. CDR3 sequence: CASSPSYEQYF. The CDR3 nucleotides are TGTGCCAGCAGTCCGAGCTACGAGCAGTACTTC.

V usage is TRBV4-3 and J usage is TRBJ1-4; maybe TRBD1 (6 bases). The CDR3 is made up of 16 amino acids. The V and J ends lost 4 bases and 0 bases respectively, with 12 bases between them. Germline-derived CDR1 and CDR2 are LGHNA and YSLEER. The CDR3 here is CASSRDRLATNEKLFF. The DNA of the CDR3 is TGCGCCAGCAGCCGCGACAGGCTTGCAACTAATGAAAAACTGTTTTTT.

This clone has a single count. The chain employs TRBV7-2 and TRBJ2-3; D ambiguous. CDR1 is SGHTA, CDR2 FQGNSA, per germline. The CDR3 totals 16 residues. The V gene lost 4 bases and the J gene lost 4 bases, with 18 bases spanning the gap. The CDR3 sequence is CASSSLPAGMADTQYF. Here the CDR3 DNA reads TGTGCCAGCAGCTCCTTGCCAGCAGGCATGGCAGATACGCAGTATTTT.

V is TRBV6-5 and J is TRBJ1-1; no reliable D call. V shed 5 bases and J shed 11 bases, with 15 bases lying between them. The CDR3 has 12 residues. Germline V gene sequence: CDR1 MNHEY, CDR2 SVGAGI. In DNA form, the CDR3 reads TGTGCCAGCAGTCCAAACCGAGAGAAGGCTTTCTTT. This sequence encodes CASSPNREKAFF.

The chain recombines TRBV15 with TRBJ2-7; tentatively, D is TRBD2 (6 bases). Trimming took 3 bases from V and 0 from J, leaving 15 bases between them. The CDR3 runs 16 residues. Germline V gives CDR1 LNHNV, CDR2 YYDKDF (reference sequence). CDR3 nucleotide sequence: TGTGCCACCAGCAGGTCGCATGGGGGGTTCTCCTACGAGCAGTACTTC. Protein product: CATSRSHGGFSYEQYF.

V gene TRBV4-2 combines with J gene TRBJ1-2; weak D call: TRBD1 (6 bases). Germline values: CDR1 LGHNA, CDR2 YNFKEQ. This CDR3 has 15 residues. Trimming cost V 5 bases and J 4 bases, with 17 bases left between them. In DNA, the CDR3 is TGTGCCAGCAGCTCCCCTACAGGGACCGGCTATGGCTACACCTTC. Residues: CASSSPTGTGYGYTF.